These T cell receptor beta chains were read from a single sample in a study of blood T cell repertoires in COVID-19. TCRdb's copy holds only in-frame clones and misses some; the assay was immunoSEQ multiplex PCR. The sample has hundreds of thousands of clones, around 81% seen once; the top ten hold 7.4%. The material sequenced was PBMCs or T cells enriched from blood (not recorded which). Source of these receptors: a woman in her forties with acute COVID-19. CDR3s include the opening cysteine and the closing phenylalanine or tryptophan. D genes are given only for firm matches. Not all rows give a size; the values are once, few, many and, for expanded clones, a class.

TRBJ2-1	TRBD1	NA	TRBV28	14	TGTGCCAGCAGTACTGGGACAGCGTACAATGAGCAGTTCTTC	CASSTGTAYNEQFF
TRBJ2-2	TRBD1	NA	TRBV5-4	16	TGTGCCAGCAGCTGGGGGACAGGGGGCCGGACCGGGGAGCTGTTTTTT	CASSWGTGGRTGELFF
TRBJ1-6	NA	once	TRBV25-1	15	TGTGCCAGCAGTGAACCGGGTCTCTATAATTCACCCCTCCACTTT	CASSEPGLYNSPLHF
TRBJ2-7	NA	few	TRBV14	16	TGTGCCAGCAGCCAAGACGGCAGGGATCTCTCCTACGAGCAGTACTTC	CASSQDGRDLSYEQYF
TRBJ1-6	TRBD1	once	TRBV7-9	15	TGTGCCAGCAGCCCCAGGGGGCGAATGGATTCACCCCTCCACTTT	CASSPRGRMDSPLHF
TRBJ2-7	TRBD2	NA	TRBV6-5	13	TGTGCCACCGGATTAGCGGGAGAGGGCGAGCAGTACTTC	CATGLAGEGEQYF
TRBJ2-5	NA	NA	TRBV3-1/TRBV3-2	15	TGTGCCAGCCTAGCTCCCGGGCCCCCTCCGGAGACCCAGTACTTC	CASLAPGPPPETQYF
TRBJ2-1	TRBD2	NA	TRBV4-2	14	TGTGCCAGCAGCCAAGAAGGACTAGCGAATGAGCAGTTCTTC	CASSQEGLANEQFF
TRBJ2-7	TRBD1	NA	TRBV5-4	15	TGTGCCAGCAGCTTGGACGACAGGGGGCTCGACGAGCAGTACTTC	CASSLDDRGLDEQYF
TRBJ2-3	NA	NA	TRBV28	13	TGTGCCAGCAGCCTTCCCGGCACAGATACGCAGTATTTT	CASSLPGTDTQYF
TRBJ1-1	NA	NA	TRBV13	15	TGTGCCAGCAGCTCCACACTGACACCCGACACTGAAGCTTTCTTT	CASSSTLTPDTEAFF
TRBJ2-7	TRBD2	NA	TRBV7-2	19	TGTGCCAGCAGCTTAGCTTTTCTTGGGGGGACTAGCGGCTCCTACGAGCAGTACTTC	CASSLAFLGGTSGSYEQYF
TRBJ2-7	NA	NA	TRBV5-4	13	TGTGCCAGCAGCTTGGTGGCTAGCGACGAGCAGTACTTC	CASSLVASDEQYF
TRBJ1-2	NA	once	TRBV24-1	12	TGTGCCACCAGTGACGGGTTCGGTGGCTACACCTTC	CATSDGFGGYTF
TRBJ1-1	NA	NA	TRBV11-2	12	TGTGCCAGCAGTCCACAGGGTCCTGAAGCTTTCTTT	CASSPQGPEAFF
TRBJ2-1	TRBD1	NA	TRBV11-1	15	TGTGCCAGCAGCTTAATGCGTACAGGGGGGAATGAGCAGTTCTTC	CASSLMRTGGNEQFF
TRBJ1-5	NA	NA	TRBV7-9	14	TGTGCCAGCAGCCCCGGGATCGCTGATCAGCCCCAGCATTTT	CASSPGIADQPQHF
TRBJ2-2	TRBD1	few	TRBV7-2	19	TGTGCCAGCAGCATGGTCAGGGGGCTAGCGAAGATGAACACCGGGGAGCTGTTTTTT	CASSMVRGLAKMNTGELFF
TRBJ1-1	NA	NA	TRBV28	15	TGTGCCAGCAGTCCCAGATCCGGGAGGAACACTGAAGCTTTCTTT	CASSPRSGRNTEAFF
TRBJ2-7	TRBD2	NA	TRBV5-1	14	TGCGCCAGCAGCTCACTAGCGGGGGGGTACGAGCAGTACTTC	CASSSLAGGYEQYF
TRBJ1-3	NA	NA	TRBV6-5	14	TGTGCCAGCAGTTACAAGAGCTCTGGAAACACCATATATTTT	CASSYKSSGNTIYF
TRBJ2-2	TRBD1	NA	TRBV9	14	TGTGCCAGCAGACTTACAGGGGACACCGGGGAGCTGTTTTTT	CASRLTGDTGELFF
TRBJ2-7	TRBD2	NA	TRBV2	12	TGTGCCGCCCGGGGGGGACCCTACGAGCAGTACTTC	CAARGGPYEQYF
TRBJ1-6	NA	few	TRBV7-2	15	TGTGCCAGCAGCTTGGCAGGGCCTCCTAATTCACCCCTCCACTTT	CASSLAGPPNSPLHF
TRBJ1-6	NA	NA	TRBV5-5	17	TGTGCCAGCAGCTTTAATTTTGAAAGTCAGATTAATTCACCCCTCCACTTT	CASSFNFESQINSPLHF
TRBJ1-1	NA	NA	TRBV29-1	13	TGCAGCGGCATGACAGACTTGAACACTGAAGCTTTCTTT	CSGMTDLNTEAFF
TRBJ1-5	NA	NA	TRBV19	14	TGTGCCAGTAGTCTGGAGGCGGGGACCCAGCCCCAGCATTTT	CASSLEAGTQPQHF
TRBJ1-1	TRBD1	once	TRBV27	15	TGTGCCAGCAGTTCGCCCCGGACAGGGAGATCTGAAGCTTTCTTT	CASSSPRTGRSEAFF
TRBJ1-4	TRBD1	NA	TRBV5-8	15	TGTGCCAGCAGCGCCGGGGACAGATCAAATGAAAAACTGTTTTTT	CASSAGDRSNEKLFF
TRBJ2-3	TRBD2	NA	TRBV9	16	TGTGCCAGCAGCGTCATTAGCGGGGGGGCTGGAGATACGCAGTATTTT	CASSVISGGAGDTQYF
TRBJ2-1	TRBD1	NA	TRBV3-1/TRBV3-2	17	TGTGCCAGCAGCCAGGAGGCAGGGGGCCCGATCTACAATGAGCAGTTCTTC	CASSQEAGGPIYNEQFF